Below are 14 T cell receptor beta chains sequenced from a single sample in a study of radiation and T cells in renal cell carcinoma. Time point denoted: baseline pretreatment blood. Treatment of the sample: 15 Gy SBRT to primary tumor, nephrectomy 4 weeks later. The table came from immunoSEQ multiplex PCR; TCRdb's copy has only in-frame clones and leaves some out. The table has about 130,000 clones, more than 70% seen once. The sample here was blood, taken from a patient whose treatment included radiotherapy and nephrectomy. Receptors originate from a woman aged 45-59 years with renal cell carcinoma.

The chain carries TRBV5-4 and TRBJ1-2; TRBD1 aligns across 11 bases. CDR3 length: 17 residues. The V segment lost 5 bases and the J segment 3 bases; nucleotides outside the gene matches: 12. Germline V gene sequence: CDR1 SGHNT, CDR2 YYREEE (reference sequence). The CDR3 protein is CASSSGTGGFQDYGYTF. In DNA form, the CDR3 reads TGTGCCAGCAGTTCCGGGACAGGGGGTTTTCAGGACTATGGCTACACCTTC.

This sequence joins TRBV5-4 and TRBJ2-7; D is undetermined. Trimming took off 3 bases at V and 2 bases at J, with 3 bases between the two ends. Germline V lookup: CDR1 SGHNT, CDR2 YYREEE (reference sequence). The CDR3 is 11 amino acids. In nucleotides, the CDR3 is TGTGCCAGCAGCTCCCCCTACGAGCAGTACTTC. Amino acid sequence: CASSSPYEQYF.

This clone was seen once. The chain links TRBV6-5 to TRBJ1-6; D gene ambiguous. V was pared by 2 bases and J by 6 bases, with 11 bases between. CDR1 and CDR2 (germline): MNHEY, SVGAGI. The length of the CDR3 is 15 residues. The CDR3 bases are TGTGCCAGCAGTTACGAAGCAGGACCTAATTCACCCCTCCACTTT. Protein sequence: CASSYEAGPNSPLHF.

The J gene is TRBJ1-1, the V gene TRBV18; D might be TRBD1 (6 bases). Germline V gives CDR1 KGHSH, CDR2 LQKENI. The CDR3 sequence is 15 residues long. Trimming removed 5 bases from V and 5 bases from J, with 18 bases in between. The CDR3 is CASSYKTVRGTEAFF. DNA of the CDR3: TGTGCCAGCTCATACAAGACCGTCAGGGGAACTGAAGCTTTCTTT.

This chain joins TRBV5-8 and TRBJ2-3; no definite D call. V lost 2 bases and J 7 bases, leaving 5 bases between the germline ends. CDR3 size: 11 residues. Germline V CDR1 and CDR2: SGHTS, YDEGEE. CDR3 amino acids: CASSFVNTQYF. CDR3 bases: TGTGCCAGCAGCTTCGTGAATACGCAGTATTTT.

V and J are TRBV19 and TRBJ1-3; 7 bases map to TRBD1. The CDR3 sequence is 13 residues long. V was pared by 10 bases and J by 4 bases, with 7 bases of the junction left unmatched. Germline loops: CDR1 LNHDA, CDR2 SQIVND (reference sequence). The CDR3 nucleotides read TGTGCCACCGGGACAGCGACAGGAAACACCATATATTTT. It yields the protein CATGTATGNTIYF.

V gene TRBV6-5 combines with J gene TRBJ2-7; D perhaps matches TRBD2 (5 bases). The CDR3 is 14 amino acids. Germline CDR1 reads MNHEY; CDR2 reads SVGAGI. V lost 0 bases to trimming and J lost 2 bases, with 8 bases between them. CDR3 amino acids: CASSYSRGTYEQYF. For the CDR3, the DNA is TGTGCCAGCAGTTACTCACGGGGAACCTACGAGCAGTACTTC.

This clone was seen only once. DNA of the CDR3: TGTGCCAGCATTCCCGGGGGGACAGATTTTTACAATGAGCAGTTCTTC. Translated: CASIPGGTDFYNEQFF. The chain employs TRBV6-6 and TRBJ2-1; TRBD1 or TRBD2 may be the D gene (7 bases each). There are 16 residues in the CDR3. In germline, CDR1 is MNHNY, CDR2 SVGAGI (reference sequence). The V and J ends lost 7 bases and 4 bases respectively, with 20 bases between them.

In regard to this clone: A junction end diverges from the germline sequence, so it may reflect a read error. This chain connects TRBV7-7 to TRBJ1-5; D possibly corresponds to TRBD1 (5 bases). The germline V gene has CDR1 SSHAT and CDR2 FNYEAQ (reference sequence). The CDR3 spans 16 residues. The CDR3 region has the DNA TGTGCTAGCAGCTTAGTTAGGTGGCAGGGATCAGGGCCCCAGCATTTT. Translation gives CASSLVRWQGSGPQHF. The full variable domain, in which reference TRBV7-7 and TRBJ1-5 provide the parts outside the CDR3, is GAGVSQSPRYKVTKRGQDVTLRCDPISSHATLYWYQQALGQGPEFLTYFNYEAQPDKSGLPSDRFSAERPEGSISTLTIQRTEQRDSAMYRCASSLVRWQGSGPQHFGDGTRLSIL.

V is TRBV15 and J is TRBJ2-1; 7 bases are shared with TRBD2. Germline V gene data show CDR1 as LNHNV and CDR2 as YYDKDF (reference sequence). The CDR3 is 16 residues long. J was trimmed by 6 bases and V by 3 bases; bases with no gene match: 11. This CDR3 is CATSRTPGGNINEQFF. CDR3 DNA: TGTGCCACCAGCAGGACACCGGGAGGTAATATCAATGAGCAGTTCTTC.

The chain employs TRBV21-1 and TRBJ1-5. TRBV21-1 is reported as a pseudogene. The CDR3 loop spans 16 amino acids. The DNA for the CDR3 is TGTGCCAGCAGCAAAGGTGGGGACCGGTACAATCAGCCCCAGCATTTT. The encoded protein is CASSKGGDRYNQPQHF.

In its sample, this clone was seen a few times. The rearrangement links TRBV10-1 to TRBJ1-6; no firm D call. Deletions cut 4 bases from V and 6 bases from J, with 7 bases between. Germline values: CDR1 WNHNN, CDR2 SYGVQD (reference sequence). The CDR3 runs to 13 residues. The CDR3 region has the DNA TGCGCCAGCAGTGCCGGCAGTAATTCACCCCTCCACTTT. This translates into CASSAGSNSPLHF.

The chain uses TRBV7-9 and TRBJ2-3; 14 positions match TRBD2. CDR1 and CDR2 (germline): SEHNR, FQNEAQ (reference sequence). The length of the CDR3 is 17 residues. The junction had 5 bases not matched to a gene; V was cut back by 5 bases and J by 1 base. CDR3 coding DNA: TGTGCCAGCAGCCTTGGGACTAGCGGGAGCCGCACAGATACGCAGTATTTT. This translates into CASSLGTSGSRTDTQYF.

In regard to this clone: One end of the junction does not line up with germline, which may come from a read error. The rearrangement uses TRBV30 and TRBJ1-5; 7 positions match TRBD1. The CDR3 loop spans 14 amino acids. Germline V CDR1 and CDR2: GTSNPN, SVGIG (reference sequence). CDR3 amino acids: CAWSQGFVGQPRHF. CDR3 bases: TGTGCCTGGAGTCAGGGGTTTGTGGGACAGCCCCGGCATTTT. The complete variable domain, with remaining parts taken from reference TRBV30 and TRBJ1-5, reads SQTIHQWPATLVQPVGSPLSLECTVEGTSNPNLYWYRQAAGRGLQLLFYSVGIGQISSEVPQNLSASRPQDRQFILSSKKLLLSDSGFYLCAWSQGFVGQPRHFGDGTRLSIL.